A selection of T cell receptor beta chains follows, all from one sample in a study of T cell repertoires in ileal Crohn's disease. Clones were sequenced by immunoSEQ multiplex PCR, and TCRdb holds only the in-frame ones, with some missing. Of approximately 13,000 clones listed, over 75% were seen once; the top ten hold about 5%. Sequencing input: ileal tissue. Receptor source: an adult with Crohn's disease. Each CDR3 is given with its conserved first and last residue. Fields, in order: D gene, V gene, clone size, J gene, CDR3 length, CDR3 DNA, CDR3 protein. A D gene is named only where the DNA matches it firmly. A clone size is listed for some rows: how often the clone was seen (once, few, many), or a class if it is expanded.

D: TRBD1; V: TRBV9; size: NA; J: TRBJ2-2; length: 16; DNA: TGTGCCAGCAGCGCCCTGGGGCAGGGGGCCACCGGGGAGCTGTTTTTT; CDR3: CASSALGQGATGELFF
D: NA; V: TRBV5-4; size: once; J: TRBJ2-5; length: 12; DNA: TGTGCCAGCAGCTTTTCTCAGGAGACCCAGTACTTC; CDR3: CASSFSQETQYF
D: NA; V: TRBV6-5; size: once; J: TRBJ1-1; length: 13; DNA: TGTGCCAGCAGTAAACAGGGCGGGACTGAAGCTTTCTTT; CDR3: CASSKQGGTEAFF
D: TRBD1; V: TRBV7-9; size: once; J: TRBJ2-5; length: 15; DNA: TGTGCCAGCAGCCGTACCGGACAGGGCCAAGAGACCCAGTACTTC; CDR3: CASSRTGQGQETQYF
D: TRBD1; V: TRBV6-1; size: NA; J: TRBJ2-7; length: 15; DNA: TGTGCCAGCAGTGAACGACAGGGGGAGGGATACGAGCAGTACTTC; CDR3: CASSERQGEGYEQYF
D: NA; V: TRBV5-4; size: NA; J: TRBJ2-6; length: 16; DNA: TGTGCCAGCAGCTTGACTGTTCTCTCTGGGGCCAACGTCCTGACTTTC; CDR3: CASSLTVLSGANVLTF
D: NA; V: TRBV6-4; size: NA; J: TRBJ2-2; length: 13; DNA: TGTGCCAGCAGTAAGGCCGAGGCCGGGGAGCTGTTTTTT; CDR3: CASSKAEAGELFF
D: TRBD1; V: TRBV7-8; size: NA; J: TRBJ2-6; length: 16; DNA: TGTGCCAGCACTAGGGACAGCTTCTCTGGGGCCAACGTCCTGACTTTC; CDR3: CASTRDSFSGANVLTF
D: NA; V: TRBV9; size: NA; J: TRBJ1-4; length: 14; DNA: TGTGCCAGCAGCGTAGGGGCAGCTAATGAAAAACTGTTTTTT; CDR3: CASSVGAANEKLFF
D: NA; V: TRBV18; size: NA; J: TRBJ1-1; length: 15; DNA: TGTGCCAGCTCCGGGGTGGGAACCTACGGCACTGAAGCTTTCTTT; CDR3: CASSGVGTYGTEAFF